This T cell receptor beta chain was sequenced in a study of OX40 agonist ivuxolimab in advanced cancers. About the study: Ivuxolimab, an agonistic anti-OX40 (CD134) antibody, was given to patients.

In this sample, this clone turned up once. Profiled with immunoSEQ multiplex PCR; TCRdb holds only in-frame clones, not every one. The sample lists fewer than 95,000 clones, about 87% seen once, with nearly 7.5% in the top ten. CDR3 length: 13 amino acids. Germline V gene data show CDR1 as SGHNT and CDR2 as YYREEE (reference sequence). Trimming pared 0 bases from V and 10 bases from J, leaving 13 bases between. This chain connects TRBV5-4 to TRBJ1-2; TRBD1 might be the D (6 bases). This TCR came from an adult with an advanced solid tumor such as melanoma, head and neck, liver or kidney cancer. Sequencing was performed on CD4+ or CD8+ T cells sorted from blood, taken in a trial of the OX40 agonist ivuxolimab. CDR3 coding DNA: TGTGCCAGCAGCTTGGGGACAGCCGGTGCCTACACCTTC. Translated, it gives CASSLGTAGAYTF. Supplemented by reference TRBV5-4 and TRBJ1-2, the full variable domain reads ETGVTQSPTHLIKTRGQQVTLRCSSQSGHNTVSWYQQALGQGPQFIFQYYREEENGRGNFPPRFSGLQFPNYSSELNVNALELDDSALYLCASSLGTAGAYTFGSGTRLTVV.